These 2 T cell receptor beta chains share one sample of origin, sequenced in a study of breast tumors, draining lymph nodes, adjacent tissues. Via MiXCR, TCRdb re-called the multiplex PCR reads, giving one row per CDR3 protein. Here the sample spans about 140,000 distinct CDR3 sequences, 30% to 35% being singletons. Samples came from axillary lymph nodes draining the breast cancer. What was sequenced was axillary lymph node tissue. These receptors all come from a female donor with breast cancer. Some clones in this sample may be carry-over from other donors' samples.

As to this clonotype: Since a much larger clone is just one base distant, this may be a read error. The chain joins TRBV6-5 to TRBJ2-6, with D tentatively TRBD1 (6 bases). The length of the CDR3 is 16 residues. CDR1 and CDR2 from the germline V gene are MNHEY and SVGAGI. The chain's CDR3 is CASKPDRSSGASVLTF. The CDR3 bases are TGTGCCAGCAAACCCGACAGGAGCTCTGGGGCCAGCGTCCTGACTTTC.

The chain combines TRBV6-6 with TRBJ1-2, with a tentative D call TRBD1 (6 bases). Per germline, CDR1 MNHNY and CDR2 SVGAGI (reference sequence). V shed 6 bases and J shed 4 bases, with 15 bases lying between them. The CDR3 length is 14 residues. In DNA, the CDR3 is TGTGCCAGCAGCCCCTCAGGGGAGGCCTATGGCTACACCTTC. Encoded protein: CASSPSGEAYGYTF.